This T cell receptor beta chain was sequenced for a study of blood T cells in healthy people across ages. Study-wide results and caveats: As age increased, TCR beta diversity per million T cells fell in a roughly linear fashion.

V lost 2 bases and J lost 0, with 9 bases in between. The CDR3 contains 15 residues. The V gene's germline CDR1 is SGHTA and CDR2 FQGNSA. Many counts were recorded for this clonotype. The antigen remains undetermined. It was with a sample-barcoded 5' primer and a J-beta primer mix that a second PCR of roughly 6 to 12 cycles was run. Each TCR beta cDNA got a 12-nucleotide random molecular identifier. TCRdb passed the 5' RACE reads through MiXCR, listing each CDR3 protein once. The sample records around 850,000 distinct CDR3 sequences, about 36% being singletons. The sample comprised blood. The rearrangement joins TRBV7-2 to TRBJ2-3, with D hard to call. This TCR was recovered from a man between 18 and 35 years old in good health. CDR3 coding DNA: TGTGCCAGCAGCTTACCTAGAGCTAGCACAGATACGCAGTATTTT. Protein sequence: CASSLPRASTDTQYF.